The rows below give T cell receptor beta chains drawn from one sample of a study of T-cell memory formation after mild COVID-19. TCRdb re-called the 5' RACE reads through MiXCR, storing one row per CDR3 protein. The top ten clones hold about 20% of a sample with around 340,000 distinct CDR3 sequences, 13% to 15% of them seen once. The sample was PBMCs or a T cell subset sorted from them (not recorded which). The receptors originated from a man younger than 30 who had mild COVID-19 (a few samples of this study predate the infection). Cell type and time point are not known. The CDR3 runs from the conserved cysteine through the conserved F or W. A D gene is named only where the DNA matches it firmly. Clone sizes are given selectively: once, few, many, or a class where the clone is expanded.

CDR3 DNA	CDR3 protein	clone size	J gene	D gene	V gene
TGTGCCAGTAGTATTACAGGAGGCTACGAGCAGTACTTC	CASSITGGYEQYF	few	TRBJ2-7	-	TRBV19
TGCAGCGTAGAGGAGGACGTGAGCTATGGCTACACCTTC	CSVEEDVSYGYTF	-	TRBJ1-2	-	TRBV29-1
TGTGCCAGCAGCATGTACAGGGGGACCTACAATGAGCAGTTCTTC	CASSMYRGTYNEQFF	-	TRBJ2-1	TRBD1	TRBV5-5
TGCAGCGCTGACCGGACAGGGAAGGGTGGTGGCTACACCTTC	CSADRTGKGGGYTF	-	TRBJ1-2	TRBD1	TRBV29-1
TGCAGTGCTAGTGGACTCCCCGGGACCCAGTACTTC	CSASGLPGTQYF	few	TRBJ2-5	-	TRBV20-1
TGTGCCAGCACCACCCGGGGGGATACGCAGTATTTT	CASTTRGDTQYF	few	TRBJ2-3	-	TRBV7-8
TGTGCCAGCAGTGAGGGACAGCTCTTTACCTATGTCTACACCTTC	CASSEGQLFTYVYTF	few	TRBJ1-2	TRBD1	TRBV6-5
TGTGCCAGCACCCCCCGAGGGACTAGCGGGACTTCCTACAATGAGCAGTTCTTC	CASTPRGTSGTSYNEQFF	few	TRBJ2-1	TRBD2	TRBV7-9
TGCGCCAGCAGCTTGGTCAGGGTGGAGGGCACTGAAGCTTTCTTT	CASSLVRVEGTEAFF	many	TRBJ1-1	-	TRBV5-1
TGCGCCAGCAGCATACGGGGACAGGGGGACGAGCAGTACTTC	CASSIRGQGDEQYF	many	TRBJ2-7	TRBD1	TRBV5-1